This T cell receptor (beta chain) was found in a study of blood T cells in healthy people across ages. Background on the study: Template switching picked up about one barcoded beta molecule for each two T cells.

A sample-barcoded 5' primer and a J-beta primer mix were used in a second PCR of roughly 7 to 11 cycles. A single record per CDR3 protein comes from TCRdb applying MiXCR to the 5' RACE reads. The sample lists fewer than 700,000 distinct CDR3 sequences, about 43% occurring once. Details on this clonotype: The junction shows a germline mismatch at one end, possibly a read error.

CDR1 and CDR2 from the germline V gene are SGHTA and FQGNSA. This CDR3 is built from 16 residues. This TCR came from a man older than 75 in good health. Sequenced input: blood. This chain uses TRBV7-2 with TRBJ2-3; 8 bases fit TRBD2. CDR3 coding DNA: TGTGCCAGCAACTTAAGCGGGGGCCTTAGCACAGATACGCAGTATTTT. Translated, it gives CASNLSGGLSTDTQYF.